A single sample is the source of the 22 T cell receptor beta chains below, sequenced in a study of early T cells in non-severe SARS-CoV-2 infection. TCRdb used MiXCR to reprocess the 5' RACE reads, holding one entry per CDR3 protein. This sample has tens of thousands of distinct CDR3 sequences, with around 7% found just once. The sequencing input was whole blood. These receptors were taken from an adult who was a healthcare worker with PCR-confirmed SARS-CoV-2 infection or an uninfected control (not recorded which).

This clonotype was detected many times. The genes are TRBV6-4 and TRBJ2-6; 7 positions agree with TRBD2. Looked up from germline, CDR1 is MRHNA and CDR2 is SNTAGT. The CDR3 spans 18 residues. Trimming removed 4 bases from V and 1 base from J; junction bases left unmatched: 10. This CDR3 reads CASSAHIFGGSGANVLTF. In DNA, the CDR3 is TGTGCCAGCAGTGCACACATCTTCGGGGGGTCTGGGGCCAACGTCCTGACTTTC.

The CDR3, as DNA: TGTGCCAGCAGTTTGGGCACCTCCTACGAGCAGTACTTC. Its translation: CASSLGTSYEQYF. V is TRBV6-2 or TRBV6-3 and J is TRBJ2-7; no reliable D call. Trimming took off 4 bases at V and 0 bases at J, with 7 bases between the two ends. CDR1 and CDR2 from the germline V gene are MNHEY and SVGEGT. The CDR3 is 13 amino acids.

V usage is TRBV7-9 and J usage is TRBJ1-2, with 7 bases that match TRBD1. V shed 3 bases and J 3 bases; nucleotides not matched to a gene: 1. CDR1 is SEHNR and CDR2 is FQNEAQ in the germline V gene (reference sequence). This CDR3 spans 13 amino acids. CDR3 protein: CASSLGQHYGYTF. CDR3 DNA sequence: TGTGCCAGCAGCTTGGGACAGCACTATGGCTACACCTTC.

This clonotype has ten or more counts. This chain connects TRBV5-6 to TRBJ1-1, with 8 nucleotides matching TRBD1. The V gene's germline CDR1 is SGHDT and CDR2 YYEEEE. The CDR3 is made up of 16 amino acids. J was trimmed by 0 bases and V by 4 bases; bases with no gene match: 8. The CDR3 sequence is CASSPGTGRVNTEAFF. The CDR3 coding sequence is TGTGCCAGCAGCCCGGGGACAGGTAGGGTGAACACTGAAGCTTTCTTT. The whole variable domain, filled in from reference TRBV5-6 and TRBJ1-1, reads DAGVTQSPTHLIKTRGQQVTLRCSPKSGHDTVSWYQQALGQGPQFIFQYYEEEERQRGNFPDRFSGHQFPNYSSELNVNALLLGDSALYLCASSPGTGRVNTEAFFGQGTRLTVV.

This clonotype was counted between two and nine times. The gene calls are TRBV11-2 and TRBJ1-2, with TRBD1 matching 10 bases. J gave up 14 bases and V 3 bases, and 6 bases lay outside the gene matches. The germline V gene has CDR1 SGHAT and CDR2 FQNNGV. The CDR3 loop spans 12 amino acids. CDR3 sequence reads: CASSLGQGPQTF. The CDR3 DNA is TGTGCCAGCAGCTTGGGACAGGGGCCCCAAACCTTC.

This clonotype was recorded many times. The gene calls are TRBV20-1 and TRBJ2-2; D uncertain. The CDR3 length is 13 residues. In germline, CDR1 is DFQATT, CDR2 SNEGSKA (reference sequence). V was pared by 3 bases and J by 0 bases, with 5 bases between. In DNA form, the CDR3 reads TGCAGTGCTAGGGCAACGAACACCGGGGAGCTGTTTTTT. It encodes CSARATNTGELFF.

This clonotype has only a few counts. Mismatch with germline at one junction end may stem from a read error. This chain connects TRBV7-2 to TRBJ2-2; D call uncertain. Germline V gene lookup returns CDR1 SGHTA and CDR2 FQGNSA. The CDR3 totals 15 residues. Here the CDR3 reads CASSLESINTGELFF. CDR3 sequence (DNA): TGTGCCAGCAGTTTAGAATCCATAAACACCGGGGAGCTGTTTTTT.

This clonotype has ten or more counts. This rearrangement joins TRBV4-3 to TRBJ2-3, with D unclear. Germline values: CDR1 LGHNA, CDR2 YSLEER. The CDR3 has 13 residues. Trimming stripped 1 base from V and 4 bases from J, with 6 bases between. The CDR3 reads CASSQGRSDTQYF. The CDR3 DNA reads TGCGCCAGCAGCCAAGGGCGGTCAGATACGCAGTATTTT.

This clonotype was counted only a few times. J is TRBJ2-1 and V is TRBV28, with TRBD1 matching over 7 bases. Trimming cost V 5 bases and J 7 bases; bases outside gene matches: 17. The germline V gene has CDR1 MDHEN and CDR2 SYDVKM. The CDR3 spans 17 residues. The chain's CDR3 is CASSSPTGPRGYNEQFF. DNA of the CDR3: TGTGCCAGCAGTAGTCCCACCGGGCCCAGGGGGTATAATGAGCAGTTCTTC.

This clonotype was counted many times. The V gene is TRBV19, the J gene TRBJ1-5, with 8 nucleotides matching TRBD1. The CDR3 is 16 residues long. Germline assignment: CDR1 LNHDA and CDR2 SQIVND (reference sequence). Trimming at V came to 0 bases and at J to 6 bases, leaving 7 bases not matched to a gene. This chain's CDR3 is CASSIDQLRGLQPQHF. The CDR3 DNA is TGTGCCAGTAGTATAGATCAGCTCAGGGGGCTTCAGCCCCAGCATTTT.

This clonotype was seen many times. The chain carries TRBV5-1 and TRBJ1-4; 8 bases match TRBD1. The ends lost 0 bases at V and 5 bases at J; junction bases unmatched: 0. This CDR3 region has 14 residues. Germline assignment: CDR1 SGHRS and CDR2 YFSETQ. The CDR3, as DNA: TGCGCCAGCAGCTTGGGACAGGGGAATGAAAAACTGTTTTTT. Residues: CASSLGQGNEKLFF.

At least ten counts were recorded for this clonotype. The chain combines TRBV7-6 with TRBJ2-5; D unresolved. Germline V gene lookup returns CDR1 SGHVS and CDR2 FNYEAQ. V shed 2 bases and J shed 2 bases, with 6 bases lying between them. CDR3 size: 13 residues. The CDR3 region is CASSLFRQETQYF. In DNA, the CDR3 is TGTGCCAGCAGCTTATTTCGGCAAGAGACCCAGTACTTC.

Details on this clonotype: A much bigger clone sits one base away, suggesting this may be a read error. The CDR3 bases are TGTGCCAGCAGCTTTAGTAAGGACATTCCGTACTTC. Its protein is CASSFSKDIPYF. V usage is TRBV5-8 and J usage is TRBJ2-4; maybe TRBD1 (5 bases). Looked up from germline, CDR1 is SGHTS and CDR2 is YDEGEE. CDR3 length: 12 residues. The full variable domain, its missing parts supplied by reference TRBV5-8 and TRBJ2-4, is EAGVTQSPTHLIKTRGQQATLRCSPISGHTSVYWYQQALGLGLQFLLWYDEGEERNRGNFPPRFSGRQFPNYSSELNVNALELEDSALYLCASSFSKDIPYFGAGTRLSVL.

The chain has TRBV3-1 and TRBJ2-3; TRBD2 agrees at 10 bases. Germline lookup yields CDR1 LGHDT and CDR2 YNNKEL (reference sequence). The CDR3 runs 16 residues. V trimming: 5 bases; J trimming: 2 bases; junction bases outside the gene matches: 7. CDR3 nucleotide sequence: TGTGCCAGCAGCGTACATAGCGGGGGGAACACAGATACGCAGTATTTT. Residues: CASSVHSGGNTDTQYF.

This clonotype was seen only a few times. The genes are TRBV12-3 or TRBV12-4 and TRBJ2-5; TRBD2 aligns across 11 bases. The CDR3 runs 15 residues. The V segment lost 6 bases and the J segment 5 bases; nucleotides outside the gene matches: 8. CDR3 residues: CASRPGTSGLETQYF. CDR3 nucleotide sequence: TGTGCCAGCAGACCTGGGACTAGCGGTCTTGAGACCCAGTACTTC.

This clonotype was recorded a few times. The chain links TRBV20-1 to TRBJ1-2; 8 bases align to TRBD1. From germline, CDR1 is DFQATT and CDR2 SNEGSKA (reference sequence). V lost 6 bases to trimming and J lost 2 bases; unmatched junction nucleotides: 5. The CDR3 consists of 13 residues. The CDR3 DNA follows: TGCAGTGCCAAGACAGGGGACAACTATGGCTACACCTTC. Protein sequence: CSAKTGDNYGYTF.

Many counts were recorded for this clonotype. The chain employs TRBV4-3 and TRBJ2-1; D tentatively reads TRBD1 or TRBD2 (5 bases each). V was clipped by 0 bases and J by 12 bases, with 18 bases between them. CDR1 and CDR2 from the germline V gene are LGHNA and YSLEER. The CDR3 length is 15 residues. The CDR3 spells CASSQDWVSGRGQFF. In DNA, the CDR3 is TGCGCCAGCAGCCAAGATTGGGTATCGGGAAGGGGGCAGTTCTTC.

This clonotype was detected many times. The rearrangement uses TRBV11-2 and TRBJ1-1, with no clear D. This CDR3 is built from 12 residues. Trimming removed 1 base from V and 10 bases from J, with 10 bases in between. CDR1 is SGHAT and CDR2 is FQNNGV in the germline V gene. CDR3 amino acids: CASSLVGWLAFF. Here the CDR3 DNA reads TGTGCCAGCAGCTTAGTGGGTTGGTTAGCTTTCTTT.

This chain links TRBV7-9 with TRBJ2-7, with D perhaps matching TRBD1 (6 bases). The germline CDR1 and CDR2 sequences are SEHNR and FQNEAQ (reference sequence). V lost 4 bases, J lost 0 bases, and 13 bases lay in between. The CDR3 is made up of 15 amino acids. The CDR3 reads CASSSNPGVSYEQYF. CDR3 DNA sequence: TGTGCCAGCAGCTCCAACCCAGGGGTCTCCTACGAGCAGTACTTC.

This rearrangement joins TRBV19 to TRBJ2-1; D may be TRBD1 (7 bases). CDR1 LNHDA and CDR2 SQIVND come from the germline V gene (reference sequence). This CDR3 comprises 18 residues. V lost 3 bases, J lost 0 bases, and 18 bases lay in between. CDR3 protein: CASSIQGGPGGSYNEQFF. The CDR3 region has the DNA TGTGCCAGTAGTATCCAGGGGGGACCCGGTGGCTCCTACAATGAGCAGTTCTTC.

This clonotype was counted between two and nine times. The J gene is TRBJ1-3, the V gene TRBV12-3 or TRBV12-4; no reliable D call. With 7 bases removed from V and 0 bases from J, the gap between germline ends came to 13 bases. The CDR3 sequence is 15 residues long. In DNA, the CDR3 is TGTGCCAGCATTACGACCCCAAACTCTGGAAACACCATATATTTT. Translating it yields CASITTPNSGNTIYF.

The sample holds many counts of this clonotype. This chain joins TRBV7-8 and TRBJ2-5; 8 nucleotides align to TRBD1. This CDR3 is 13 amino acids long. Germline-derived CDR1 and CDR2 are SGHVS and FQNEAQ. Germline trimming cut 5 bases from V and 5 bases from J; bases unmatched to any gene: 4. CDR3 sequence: CASSTRQGETQYF. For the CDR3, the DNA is TGTGCCAGCAGCACTAGACAGGGGGAGACCCAGTACTTC.